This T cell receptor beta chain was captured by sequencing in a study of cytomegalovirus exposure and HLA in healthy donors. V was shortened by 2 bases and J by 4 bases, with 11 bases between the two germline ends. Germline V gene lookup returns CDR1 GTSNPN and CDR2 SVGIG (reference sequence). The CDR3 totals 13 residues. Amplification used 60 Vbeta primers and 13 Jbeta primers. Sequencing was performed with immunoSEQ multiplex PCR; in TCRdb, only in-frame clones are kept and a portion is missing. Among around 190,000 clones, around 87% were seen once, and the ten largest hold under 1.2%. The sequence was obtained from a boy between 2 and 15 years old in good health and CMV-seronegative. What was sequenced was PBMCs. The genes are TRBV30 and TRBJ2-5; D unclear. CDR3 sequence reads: CAWSLVRGETQYF. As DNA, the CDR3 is TGTGCCTGGAGTTTAGTTAGAGGAGAGACCCAGTACTTC.